Listed below are T cell receptor beta chains from one sample, sequenced in a study of blood T cell repertoires in COVID-19. Repertoires were generated with immunoSEQ multiplex PCR, while TCRdb's copy carries only in-frame clones and drops some. Of approximately 180,000 clones listed, roughly 82% are singletons. Specimen: peripheral blood. The receptors were gathered from an older woman with acute or convalescent COVID-19. Both conserved end residues are part of each CDR3. The D gene is left open where the match is weak. Rows give clone size only sometimes, using once, few, many, or a class for an expanded clone.

clone size	V gene	D gene	J gene	CDR3 protein	CDR3 DNA
-	TRBV11-1	-	TRBJ2-2	CASSSSDTTGELFF	TGTGCCAGCAGCTCATCCGACACCACCGGGGAGCTGTTTTTT
-	TRBV12-3/TRBV12-4	-	TRBJ2-5	CASSLAGGQTQYF	TGTGCCAGCAGTTTAGCCGGGGGGCAAACCCAGTACTTC
-	TRBV5-1	TRBD2	TRBJ2-1	CASSLGGGGPNEQFF	TGCGCCAGCAGCTTGGGAGGCGGGGGGCCGAATGAGCAGTTCTTC
-	TRBV19	-	TRBJ1-1	CATIDSPNTEAFF	TGTGCCACCATAGATTCGCCGAACACTGAAGCTTTCTTT
-	TRBV6-4	-	TRBJ2-2	CASSSGVGGELFF	TGTGCCAGCAGTTCGGGAGTTGGCGGGGAGCTGTTTTTT
few	TRBV10-3	TRBD2	TRBJ2-3	CAISEGMTSGSLGTDTQYF	TGTGCCATCAGTGAGGGAATGACTAGCGGATCCCTCGGCACAGATACGCAGTATTTT
-	TRBV5-6	-	TRBJ1-2	CASSPIDADYGYTF	TGTGCCAGCAGCCCGATCGACGCGGACTATGGCTACACCTTC
-	TRBV6-5	-	TRBJ1-3	CASSYAWSGNTIYF	TGTGCCAGCAGTTACGCGTGGAGTGGAAACACCATATATTTT
-	TRBV2	TRBD1	TRBJ1-4	CASTEGRGRIATNEKLFF	TGTGCCAGCACAGAAGGCAGGGGGCGTATAGCAACTAATGAAAAACTGTTTTTT
-	TRBV5-1	TRBD1	TRBJ2-3	CASSNTQGQGADTQYF	TGCGCCAGCAGCAATACACAGGGCCAGGGGGCAGATACGCAGTATTTT
-	TRBV7-2	TRBD2	TRBJ2-7	CASRRSGGSYEQYF	TGTGCCAGCAGACGTAGCGGGGGAAGCTACGAGCAGTACTTC
-	TRBV12-3/TRBV12-4	-	TRBJ1-2	CASSLMGQDGYTF	TGTGCCAGCAGTTTGATGGGGCAGGATGGCTACACCTTC
-	TRBV5-1	-	TRBJ2-2	CASSYEGRTLTNTGELFF	TGCGCCAGCAGCTACGAAGGCCGCACACTAACGAACACCGGGGAGCTGTTTTTT
-	TRBV5-4	-	TRBJ2-7	CASSYPGDSYEQYF	TGTGCCAGCAGCTATCCCGGGGACTCCTACGAGCAGTACTTC
-	TRBV6-5	TRBD1	TRBJ2-1	CASSYSDRANEQFF	TGTGCCAGCAGTTATTCGGACAGGGCGAATGAGCAGTTCTTC
-	TRBV27	-	TRBJ2-3	CASSYSSTDTQYF	TGTGCCAGCAGTTACTCTAGCACAGATACGCAGTATTTT
-	TRBV5-1	-	TRBJ2-7	CASSLFNGGYEQYF	TGCGCCAGCAGCTTGTTTAACGGCGGCTACGAGCAGTACTTC
-	TRBV5-6	-	TRBJ1-4	CASSLRGAREKLFF	TGTGCCAGCAGCCTGCGGGGGGCGAGGGAAAAACTGTTTTTT
few	TRBV19	-	TRBJ1-6	CASSDRLGQGIRSPLHF	TGTGCCAGTAGTGATCGTTTAGGACAAGGGATACGATCACCCCTCCACTTT
-	TRBV5-1	-	TRBJ2-7	CASKDWGGPYEQYF	TGCGCCAGCAAAGATTGGGGGGGCCCCTACGAGCAGTACTTC
-	TRBV11-2	-	TRBJ1-3	CASSLDARNTIYF	TGTGCCAGCAGCTTAGACGCTAGAAACACCATATATTTT
-	TRBV6-1	TRBD2	TRBJ2-1	CASSEPPGLVFYNEQFF	TGTGCCAGCAGTGAACCCCCCGGACTAGTCTTCTACAATGAGCAGTTCTTC
-	TRBV9	-	TRBJ1-6	CASSPGGGFNSPLHF	TGTGCCAGCAGCCCCGGCGGGGGGTTTAATTCACCCCTCCACTTT
-	TRBV27	TRBD1	TRBJ1-4	CASSSRDRGYGNEKLFF	TGTGCCAGCAGTTCCCGGGACAGGGGATACGGGAATGAAAAACTGTTTTTT
many	TRBV28	TRBD2	TRBJ2-5	CASSSSGINLETQYF	TGTGCCAGCAGTTCTAGCGGGATAAACCTGGAGACCCAGTACTTC
few	TRBV4-2	TRBD2	TRBJ2-7	CASSKEPGLALDEQYF	TGTGCCAGCAGCAAAGAACCGGGACTAGCGTTGGACGAGCAGTACTTC
once	TRBV29-1	-	TRBJ1-1	CSVELVGDEAFF	TGCAGCGTTGAATTAGTAGGGGATGAAGCTTTCTTT
few	TRBV11-3	-	TRBJ2-7	CASSPGGSTLGEQYF	TGTGCCAGCAGCCCTGGGGGGTCCACGCTGGGAGAGCAGTACTTC
-	TRBV19	TRBD1	TRBJ1-5	CATKPGQGGNQPQHF	TGTGCCACTAAACCGGGACAGGGAGGCAATCAGCCCCAGCATTTT
-	TRBV19	TRBD2	TRBJ2-7	CASSKTSGGAANEQYF	TGTGCCAGTAGTAAGACTAGCGGGGGGGCGGCCAACGAGCAGTACTTC
-	TRBV9	-	TRBJ2-2	CASSGLTLNTGELFF	TGTGCCAGCAGCGGACTAACTTTGAACACCGGGGAGCTGTTTTTT
-	TRBV27	TRBD1	TRBJ1-5	CATARDRDNQPQHF	TGTGCCACCGCCCGAGACAGGGACAATCAGCCCCAGCATTTT
-	TRBV29-1	TRBD2	TRBJ2-1	CSVEYSGTGSYNEQFF	TGCAGCGTTGAATATAGCGGGACTGGCTCCTACAATGAGCAGTTCTTC
-	TRBV7-2	-	TRBJ1-2	CASSPQVLDYGYTF	TGTGCCAGCAGCCCACAGGTTCTTGACTATGGCTACACCTTC
-	TRBV2	TRBD1	TRBJ1-1	CASKGQGQMNTEAFF	TGTGCCAGCAAAGGACAGGGGCAAATGAACACTGAAGCTTTCTTT
-	TRBV3-1/TRBV3-2	TRBD1	TRBJ1-1	CASSQDPGQYREAFF	TGTGCCAGCAGCCAAGATCCGGGACAGTATCGGGAAGCTTTCTTT
-	TRBV6-2/TRBV6-3	TRBD1	TRBJ1-2	CASSYRTGYGYTF	TGTGCCAGCAGTTATCGGACAGGCTATGGCTACACCTTC
-	TRBV6-2/TRBV6-3	-	TRBJ1-5	CASSYSVGQPQHF	TGTGCCAGCAGTTACTCAGTGGGCCAGCCCCAGCATTTT
-	TRBV9	TRBD2	TRBJ2-1	CASSAIAGALNEQFF	TGTGCCAGCAGCGCTATAGCGGGGGCCCTGAATGAGCAGTTCTTC
-	TRBV24-1	-	TRBJ2-1	CATSDLGAASYNEQFF	TGTGCCACCAGTGACCTCGGAGCGGCATCCTACAATGAGCAGTTCTTC
-	TRBV5-1	-	TRBJ2-1	CASSIGTQGGNEQFF	TGCGCCAGCAGCATCGGGACCCAGGGGGGCAATGAGCAGTTCTTC
-	TRBV7-6	-	TRBJ2-7	CASSPSISYEQYF	TGTGCCAGCAGCCCCAGTATCTCCTACGAGCAGTACTTC
-	TRBV11-3	-	TRBJ1-5	CASTRRGPQHF	TGTGCCAGCACCCGGCGGGGGCCCCAGCATTTT
-	TRBV6-4	TRBD1	TRBJ2-1	CASSDRTGGNEQFF	TGTGCCAGCAGTGACCGGACAGGGGGGAATGAGCAGTTCTTC